This T cell receptor beta chain was found in a study of blood T cell repertoires in COVID-19. Study as a whole: Collection of acute and convalescent COVID-19 samples took place in the United States, Italy and Spain. PBMCs, B-cell-depleted T cells, or T cells provided the cDNA or gDNA that made up the material.

Authors' processing steps: For nucleated cells, counts were estimated from reference gene primer amplification. Here immunoSEQ multiplex PCR was the method, and the copy in TCRdb shows in-frame clones only, minus some. For V, J and clone size, that table is used; D and trimming come from the DNA. Of tens of thousands of clones listed, roughly 75% are singletons. Patients in Seattle were enrolled during active infection, then followed longitudinally. The CDR3 runs 14 residues. Germline V gives CDR1 KGHSH, CDR2 LQKENI. On this clone: Mismatch with germline at one junction end may stem from a read error.

Source material: peripheral blood. This TCR was recovered from a man aged 55 to 70 with COVID-19, enrolled during active disease. V usage is TRBV18 and J usage is TRBJ2-7, with D hard to call. CDR3 nucleotides: TGTGCCAGCTCACCACCCAGGCCTTCCCCGCTCCCACTGTTC. Translating it yields CASSPPRPSPLPLF.